Shown below are 14 T cell receptor beta chains from a single sample sequenced in a study of blood T cell repertoires in COVID-19. Sequencing was performed with immunoSEQ multiplex PCR; in TCRdb, only in-frame clones are kept and a portion is missing. The sample comprises about 74,000 clones, around 90% of which are singletons, and 1.5% rests with the top ten. Sequencing used peripheral blood. The receptor set was obtained from a man aged 50 to 60 with acute or convalescent COVID-19.

The CDR3, as DNA: TGTGCCAGCAGCTTGGGGGGGACAGGGGTAGAGACCCAGTACTTC. Its translation is CASSLGGTGVETQYF. The chain has TRBV5-4 and TRBJ2-5; 10 bases map to TRBD1. Germline V gene lookup returns CDR1 SGHNT and CDR2 YYREEE (reference sequence). The CDR3 is 15 amino acids. V lost 0 bases and J lost 4; bases outside the gene matches: 3.

The J gene is TRBJ1-1, the V gene TRBV29-1; D unclear. V dropped 7 bases and J dropped 1 base, with 10 bases sitting between them. Germline V gene data show CDR1 as SQVTM and CDR2 as ANQGSEA. This CDR3 has 12 residues. Written as DNA, the CDR3 is TGCAGCGCTGAGGGAGGGAACACTGAAGCTTTCTTT. This translates into CSAEGGNTEAFF.

This clone was found once. V gene TRBV5-1 combines with J gene TRBJ1-6; TRBD1 might be the D (6 bases). Trimming cost V 0 bases and J 10 bases, with 11 bases left between them. Looked up from germline, CDR1 is SGHRS and CDR2 is YFSETQ. CDR3 length: 14 residues. The DNA of the CDR3 is TGCGCCAGCAGCTTGGCACAGGGTTGGTCACCCCTCCACTTT. Amino acids: CASSLAQGWSPLHF.

V usage is TRBV28 and J usage is TRBJ2-1; 9 nucleotides align to TRBD2. V lost 2 bases, J lost 6 bases, and 5 bases stayed unmatched. Per germline, CDR1 MDHEN and CDR2 SYDVKM. The CDR3 loop spans 15 amino acids. The CDR3, as DNA: TGTGCCAGCAGTTTAGATCTAGCGGGGCGCAATGAGCAGTTCTTC. It codes for CASSLDLAGRNEQFF.

The J gene is TRBJ2-3, the V gene TRBV11-2, with TRBD1 matching over 8 bases. The CDR3 is 14 residues long. V shed 1 base and J 7 bases; nucleotides not matched to a gene: 4. From germline, CDR1 is SGHAT and CDR2 FQNNGV. This CDR3 reads CASSLGTGRNTQYF. The CDR3 DNA sequence: TGTGCCAGCAGCTTAGGGACAGGGAGGAATACGCAGTATTTT.

This chain links TRBV5-1 with TRBJ2-7; D is perhaps TRBD2 (6 bases). The V end was cut by 2 bases, the J end by 7 bases, with 13 bases between. Germline V gene sequence: CDR1 SGHRS, CDR2 YFSETQ. This CDR3 has 13 residues. CDR3 nucleotide sequence: TGCGCCAGCAGCTTAGAGGGAGGACGGGAGCAGTACTTC. It translates to CASSLEGGREQYF.

The chain combines TRBV7-2 with TRBJ2-7, with TRBD2 matching 11 bases. The germline V gene encodes CDR1 SGHTA and CDR2 FQGNSA. The ends lost 4 bases at V and 9 bases at J; junction bases unmatched: 8. The CDR3 is 14 amino acids. The CDR3 is CASSSTSGSTGQYF. CDR3 DNA: TGTGCCAGCAGCTCAACTAGCGGGAGTACTGGGCAGTACTTC.

The chain uses TRBV13 and TRBJ2-3; 11 nucleotides line up with TRBD2. Germline CDR1 PRHDT, CDR2 FYEKMQ (reference sequence). V dropped 5 bases and J dropped 9; count of bases not matched to a gene: 13. This CDR3 comprises 16 residues. In DNA form, the CDR3 reads TGTGCCAGCAGCCACCGGACTAGCGGGTCCTCTTTGACGCAGTATTTT. Its translation is CASSHRTSGSSLTQYF.

The V call is TRBV10-3, the J call TRBJ1-5; D gene uncertain. Germline V gene data show CDR1 as ENHRY and CDR2 as SYGVKD. V lost 6 bases, J lost 3 bases, and 6 bases lay in between. The CDR3 runs to 12 residues. The CDR3 DNA is TGTGCCATCAGCAGTCCCAATCAGCCCCAGCATTTT. This translates into CAISSPNQPQHF.

J is TRBJ2-5 and V is TRBV30; 7 bases fit TRBD2. The germline V gene encodes CDR1 GTSNPN and CDR2 SVGIG (reference sequence). The CDR3 spans 15 residues. J lost 1 base, V lost 0 bases, and 5 bases had no gene match. The CDR3 sequence is CAWSVPSGFQETQYF. DNA of the CDR3: TGTGCCTGGAGTGTACCTAGCGGTTTCCAAGAGACCCAGTACTTC.

The DNA of the CDR3 is TGTGCCAGCAGCTTAGGCTGGGGCTGGGAGACCCAGTACTTC. Its translation is CASSLGWGWETQYF. J is TRBJ2-5 and V is TRBV5-6; D is perhaps TRBD1 (5 bases). V was pared by 2 bases and J by 5 bases, with 13 bases between. The germline CDR1 and CDR2 sequences are SGHDT and YYEEEE. The CDR3 runs to 14 residues.

This chain links TRBV7-2 with TRBJ2-5; 7 bases are shared with TRBD1. The V gene end was trimmed by 1 base and the J gene end by 1 base; junction bases not matched to a gene: 3. Germline assignment: CDR1 SGHTA and CDR2 FQGNSA. The CDR3 covers 15 residues. CDR3: CASSLGWTGQETQYF. The DNA of the CDR3 is TGTGCCAGCAGCTTAGGATGGACAGGCCAAGAGACCCAGTACTTC. The full variable domain, in which reference TRBV7-2 and TRBJ2-5 provide the parts outside the CDR3, is GAGVSQSPSNKVTEKGKDVELRCDPISGHTALYWYRQSLGQGLEFLIYFQGNSAPDKSGLPSDRFSAERTGGSVSTLTIQRTQQEDSAVYLCASSLGWTGQETQYFGPGTRLLVL.

CDR3 DNA: TGTGCCAGTAGGGGGGCGTCCAAAAACATTCAGTACTTC. Protein product: CASRGASKNIQYF. The J gene is TRBJ2-4, the V gene TRBV19; D is possibly TRBD1 (6 bases). The CDR3 is 13 residues long. The V end lost 6 bases, the J end lost 2 bases, and 8 bases lay between the germline ends. The germline V gene encodes CDR1 LNHDA and CDR2 SQIVND (reference sequence).

The chain recombines TRBV30 with TRBJ1-1, with D perhaps TRBD1 (6 bases). Germline lookup yields CDR1 GTSNPN and CDR2 SVGIG (reference sequence). The V and J ends lost 2 bases and 10 bases respectively, with 14 bases between them. The CDR3 sequence is 12 residues long. This CDR3 reads CAWSPQGGRAFF. The CDR3 bases are TGTGCCTGGAGTCCACAGGGTGGAAGAGCTTTCTTT.